These 27 T cell receptor beta chains came from one sample sequenced in a study of T cell repertoires in ileal Crohn's disease. The repertoire was sequenced with immunoSEQ multiplex PCR; TCRdb's copy has only in-frame clones and lacks some. Here the sample spans about 5,500 clones, roughly 80% being singletons. Sequencing was performed on ileal tissue. The source is an adult with Crohn's disease.

V usage is TRBV4-1 and J usage is TRBJ1-1; D is perhaps TRBD1 (5 bases). There are 11 residues in the CDR3. V was cut by 3 bases and J by 11 bases, with 10 bases left in between. Germline CDR1 and CDR2: MGHRA and YSYEKL. The chain's CDR3 is CASSHRGEAFF. DNA for the CDR3: TGCGCCAGCAGCCACCGGGGGGAGGCTTTCTTT.

This chain's CDR3 is CASSLWAGGSYGYTF. The CDR3, as DNA: TGTGCCAGCAGTTTATGGGCAGGGGGTAGCTACGGCTACACCTTC. The chain links TRBV28 to TRBJ1-2; TRBD1 agrees at 7 bases. CDR1 and CDR2 from the germline V gene are MDHEN and SYDVKM. The ends lost 0 bases at V and 8 bases at J; junction bases unmatched: 9. The CDR3 sequence is 15 residues long.

This chain uses TRBV5-1 with TRBJ2-1; 7 positions match TRBD1. The CDR3 consists of 15 residues. J was trimmed by 4 bases and V by 1 base; bases with no gene match: 5. Per germline, CDR1 SGHRS and CDR2 YFSETQ. CDR3 DNA: TGCGCCAGCAGCTTGACAGGGGTGGGGTACAATGAGCAGTTCTTC. It codes for CASSLTGVGYNEQFF.

V and J are TRBV6-1 and TRBJ1-5; a possible D gene is TRBD1 (6 bases). The germline CDR1 and CDR2 sequences are MNHNS and SASEGT. V gave up 11 bases and J gave up 3 bases, with 17 bases separating them. CDR3 length equals 14 residues. The CDR3 DNA reads as TGTGCCTCTCGAGGGGGGGGTTACAATCAGCCCCAGCATTTT. Translation: CASRGGGYNQPQHF.

This clone has just a few counts. The genes are TRBV6-5 and TRBJ1-1; D is perhaps TRBD1 (5 bases). Germline V lookup: CDR1 MNHEY, CDR2 SVGAGI. The V end lost 0 bases, the J end lost 0 bases, and 8 bases lay between the germline ends. This CDR3 region has 15 residues. The CDR3 region is CASSYSVGVNTEAFF. The CDR3 DNA reads TGTGCCAGCAGTTACTCGGTAGGGGTGAACACTGAAGCTTTCTTT.

The rearrangement uses TRBV28 and TRBJ1-4, with TRBD1 identical over 8 bases. V gave up 4 bases and J gave up 11 bases; unmatched junction bases: 3. The CDR3 contains 12 residues. Germline CDR1 reads MDHEN; CDR2 reads SYDVKM. The CDR3 loop is CASSSYRGKLFF. The CDR3 DNA reads TGTGCCAGCAGTTCGTACAGGGGGAAACTGTTTTTT.

This chain links TRBV9 with TRBJ2-3; a possible D gene is TRBD2 (6 bases). The CDR3 length is 16 residues. The germline gives CDR1 SGDLS, CDR2 YYNGEE. V was pared by 0 bases and J by 1 base, with 12 bases between. The CDR3, as DNA: TGTGCCAGCAGCGTAGGTCTAGCGAGGGGCACAGATACGCAGTATTTT. As protein: CASSVGLARGTDTQYF. The entire variable domain, with the rest obtained from reference TRBV9 and TRBJ2-3, is as follows: DSGVTQTPKHLITATGQRVTLRCSPRSGDLSVYWYQQSLDQGLQFLIQYYNGEERAKGNILERFSAQQFPDLHSELNLSSLELGDSALYFCASSVGLARGTDTQYFGPGTRLTVL.

This sequence joins TRBV7-2 and TRBJ2-6; D call uncertain. Trimming took off 3 bases at V and 0 bases at J, with 9 bases between the two ends. The CDR3 totals 16 residues. Germline-derived CDR1 and CDR2 are SGHTA and FQGNSA. The CDR3 nucleotides are TGTGCCAGCAGCTTGAGAGGCGGCTCTGGGGCCAACGTCCTGACTTTC. Protein: CASSLRGGSGANVLTF.

This chain uses TRBV6-6 with TRBJ2-1; D call uncertain. Germline V gives CDR1 MNHNY, CDR2 SVGAGI (reference sequence). V was clipped by 4 bases and J by 0 bases, with 7 bases between them. This CDR3 contains 14 residues. The CDR3 loop reads CASSFGGSYNEQFF. The DNA of the CDR3 is TGTGCCAGCAGTTTCGGCGGCTCCTACAATGAGCAGTTCTTC.

As regards this clone: Relative to the germline gene, one junction end is altered; a read error may explain this. Other DNA sequences of this sample code for an identical CDR3. This chain uses TRBV18 with TRBJ2-7; TRBD2 agrees at 8 bases. This CDR3 spans 15 amino acids. The germline CDR1 and CDR2 sequences are KGHSH and LQKENI. The CDR3 DNA is TGCGCCAGCTCACCAGGGATGAGCGGGAGCTACGAGCAGTACTTC. This gives the protein CASSPGMSGSYEQYF.

The V call is TRBV6-5, the J call TRBJ1-2; 7 bases are shared with TRBD1. The CDR3 has 16 residues. Unmatched junction bases numbered 5, after V lost 0 bases and J lost 1 base. Per the germline V gene, CDR1 is MNHEY and CDR2 is SVGAGI. CDR3 sequence reads: CASSYSYNRGNYGYTF. Written as DNA, the CDR3 is TGTGCCAGCAGTTACTCGTATAACAGGGGTAACTATGGCTACACCTTC.

This clone occurred a few times. The chain carries TRBV28 and TRBJ1-1; D unresolved. The CDR3 is 12 amino acids. Germline-derived CDR1 and CDR2 are MDHEN and SYDVKM. Trimming shortened V by 6 bases and J by 1 base, and 6 bases separated the two germline ends. DNA for the CDR3: TGTGCCAGCAGCCTAACGAACACTGAAGCTTTCTTT. Translating it yields CASSLTNTEAFF.

This clone has a handful of counts. The genes are TRBV28 and TRBJ2-5; maybe TRBD2 (6 bases). Germline V CDR1 and CDR2: MDHEN, SYDVKM. CDR3 size: 16 residues. The germline V and J ends were trimmed by 6 bases and 5 bases, with 22 bases remaining between them. Here the CDR3 DNA reads TGTGCCAGCAGACAACCGGACTGGCGGGGCGGGGAGACCCAGTACTTC. Translated: CASRQPDWRGGETQYF.

This chain links TRBV5-1 with TRBJ2-7; TRBD1 aligns across 7 bases. This CDR3 comprises 15 residues. Losses at the gene ends were 1 base for V and 6 bases for J; bases not matched to a gene: 10. CDR1 is SGHRS and CDR2 is YFSETQ in the germline V gene. The CDR3 sequence: CASSLLLGQSGEQYF. The DNA of the CDR3 is TGCGCCAGCAGCTTGCTTTTGGGACAGTCGGGCGAGCAGTACTTC.

The chain links TRBV7-9 to TRBJ1-4, with D possibly matching TRBD1 (6 bases). Trimming pared 4 bases from V and 12 bases from J, leaving 21 bases between. Per germline, CDR1 SEHNR and CDR2 FQNEAQ (reference sequence). This CDR3 spans 15 amino acids. The CDR3 is CASSWGGGTDRQLFF. CDR3 nucleotides: TGTGCCAGCAGCTGGGGAGGGGGAACGGACCGACAACTGTTTTTT.

This clone was found a few times. J is TRBJ2-1 and V is TRBV4-1, with TRBD2 matching over 7 bases. The germline V gene has CDR1 MGHRA and CDR2 YSYEKL. J was trimmed by 4 bases and V by 0 bases; bases with no gene match: 12. CDR3 size: 18 residues. The CDR3 DNA reads as TGCGCCAGCAGCCAAGAAAGTGGCCGGACTAGGGGTTACAATGAGCAGTTCTTC. It yields the protein CASSQESGRTRGYNEQFF.

V usage is TRBV7-9 and J usage is TRBJ1-4; 9 nucleotides agree with TRBD1. The CDR3 sequence is 14 residues long. Unmatched junction bases numbered 4, after V lost 4 bases and J lost 7 bases. Per germline, CDR1 SEHNR and CDR2 FQNEAQ (reference sequence). The CDR3 region has the DNA TGTGCCAGCAGCTCCACAGGGGGCAGTGAAAAACTGTTTTTT. Translated: CASSSTGGSEKLFF.

The chain recombines TRBV7-9 with TRBJ2-3, with a weak D call TRBD1 (5 bases). Trimming took 2 bases from V and 0 from J, leaving 6 bases between them. The CDR3 totals 14 residues. Per germline, CDR1 SEHNR and CDR2 FQNEAQ (reference sequence). The CDR3 here is CASSLRGSTDTQYF. For the CDR3, the DNA is TGTGCCAGCAGCTTAAGGGGTAGCACAGATACGCAGTATTTT. The full variable domain, in which reference TRBV7-9 and TRBJ2-3 provide the parts outside the CDR3, is DTGVSQNPRHKITKRGQNVTFRCDPISEHNRLYWYRQTLGQGPEFLTYFQNEAQLEKSRLLSDRFSAERPKGSFSTLEIQRTEQGDSAMYLCASSLRGSTDTQYFGPGTRLTVL.

This chain connects TRBV7-9 to TRBJ2-2; D not resolved. Trimming pared 4 bases from V and 1 base from J, leaving 13 bases between. This CDR3 spans 16 amino acids. Per the germline V gene, CDR1 is SEHNR and CDR2 is FQNEAQ (reference sequence). Here the CDR3 reads CASSSPLLENTGELFF. For the CDR3, the DNA is TGTGCCAGCAGCTCGCCCCTTCTAGAGAACACCGGGGAGCTGTTTTTT. Together with reference TRBV7-9 and TRBJ2-2, the CDR3 gives the full variable domain: DTGVSQNPRHKITKRGQNVTFRCDPISEHNRLYWYRQTLGQGPEFLTYFQNEAQLEKSRLLSDRFSAERPKGSFSTLEIQRTEQGDSAMYLCASSSPLLENTGELFFGEGSRLTVL.

The chain links TRBV9 to TRBJ1-2; D is perhaps TRBD1 (6 bases). This CDR3 has 15 residues. Trimming took off 4 bases at V and 2 bases at J, with 15 bases between the two ends. The germline V gene encodes CDR1 SGDLS and CDR2 YYNGEE. DNA of the CDR3: TGTGCCAGCAGCCCCCCGACAGGCGACAACTATGGCTACACCTTC. Encoded protein: CASSPPTGDNYGYTF.

The chain has TRBV5-5 and TRBJ2-1, with 7 bases lining up with TRBD2. Germline CDR1 reads SGHKS; CDR2 reads YYEKEE (reference sequence). This CDR3 has 14 amino acids. V shed 0 bases, J shed 7 bases, and the junction held 4 bases outside the gene matches. CDR3 coding DNA: TGTGCCAGCAGCTTGGAATGGGGAGGGAATGAGCAGTTCTTC. It yields the protein CASSLEWGGNEQFF.

J is TRBJ2-7 and V is TRBV5-1; 11 bases fit TRBD2. The V segment lost 4 bases and the J segment 5 bases; nucleotides outside the gene matches: 5. The CDR3 contains 14 residues. CDR1 SGHRS and CDR2 YFSETQ come from the germline V gene. The CDR3 DNA follows: TGCGCCAGCAGCCCCACTAGCGGGAGCGACGAGCAGTACTTC. Its translation is CASSPTSGSDEQYF. Full variable domain (remainder filled in from reference TRBV5-1 and TRBJ2-7): KAGVTQTPRYLIKTRGQQVTLSCSPISGHRSVSWYQQTPGQGLQFLFEYFSETQRNKGNFPGRFSGRQFSNSRSEMNVSTLELGDSALYLCASSPTSGSDEQYFGPGTRLTVT.

This rearrangement joins TRBV5-6 to TRBJ2-1, with TRBD2 matching 8 bases. The germline CDR1 and CDR2 sequences are SGHDT and YYEEEE. There are 15 residues in the CDR3. J gave up 9 bases and V 4 bases, and 12 bases lay outside the gene matches. CDR3 in amino acids: CASSPDSGRRFEQFF. The CDR3 DNA follows: TGTGCCAGCAGCCCGGACAGCGGGAGAAGGTTTGAGCAGTTCTTC.

CDR3 in DNA: TGTGCCAGCTCACCTTCCGGGAGGACTGGAAACACCATATATTTT. This encodes CASSPSGRTGNTIYF. The chain combines TRBV18 with TRBJ1-3; D not resolved. The CDR3 is 15 residues long. V dropped 3 bases and J dropped 2 bases, with 11 bases sitting between them. Germline values: CDR1 KGHSH, CDR2 LQKENI.

V and J are TRBV4-2 and TRBJ1-4, with a weak D call TRBD1 (6 bases). CDR1 is LGHNA, CDR2 YNFKEQ, per germline. The ends were cut back, 0 bases at V and 6 bases at J, with 14 bases in the middle. This CDR3 has 16 residues. The CDR3 DNA reads TGTGCCAGCAGCCAAGATGTCGGACAGTTCCATGAAAAACTGTTTTTT. Its protein product is CASSQDVGQFHEKLFF.

The rearrangement links TRBV5-4 to TRBJ2-1; 9 nucleotides align to TRBD1. Germline CDR1 reads SGHNT; CDR2 reads YYREEE (reference sequence). This CDR3 is built from 15 residues. Trimming cost V 3 bases and J 6 bases; bases outside gene matches: 7. DNA of the CDR3: TGTGCCAGCAGCTCAGCCGGGACAGGGCTCAATGAGCAGTTCTTC. Translating gives CASSSAGTGLNEQFF.

The chain combines TRBV11-2 with TRBJ2-7, with 12 bases aligning to TRBD1. Germline V gene sequence: CDR1 SGHAT, CDR2 FQNNGV. Trimming removed 8 bases from V and 7 bases from J; junction bases left unmatched: 9. There are 14 residues in the CDR3. In DNA form, the CDR3 reads TGTGCCAGCTCAGCGGGACAGGGGGCTAGAGAGCAGTACTTC. Amino acid sequence: CASSAGQGAREQYF.